One and the same sample provided the 20 T cell receptor beta chains below, sequenced in a study of Ad26.COV2.S vaccination and SARS-CoV-2 variants. Here immunoSEQ multiplex PCR was the method, and the copy in TCRdb shows in-frame clones only, minus some. This table has roughly 500,000 clones, roughly 89% appearing once. Sample treatment: approximately 18 received Ad26.COV2.S at low or high dose, single or two shots; 5 received placebo; per-sample allocation not given. The study sampled participants on day 63 after the first vaccine or placebo injection. Sequences were derived from peripheral blood, sampled in a trial of Ad26.COV2.S vaccine versus placebo. These receptors all stem from a person aged 18 to 59 who received the Ad26.COV2.S COVID-19 vaccine or a placebo.

This clone was seen a single time. The chain employs TRBV9 and TRBJ1-5; TRBD1 matches 7 bases. The CDR3 has 15 residues. Germline V gene sequence: CDR1 SGDLS, CDR2 YYNGEE. The J segment lost 4 bases and the V segment lost 0 bases, leaving 4 bases of the junction unmatched. CDR3 nucleotides: TGTGCCAGCAGCGTAGGAGGGACAGAGAATCAGCCCCAGCATTTT. Protein: CASSVGGTENQPQHF.

This chain uses TRBV5-1 with TRBJ2-5; D remains unclear. From germline, CDR1 is SGHRS and CDR2 YFSETQ. This CDR3 is built from 12 residues. V gave up 3 bases and J gave up 4 bases, with 7 bases separating them. The CDR3 DNA reads as TGCGCCAGCAGCTCCCGCAGAGAGACCCAGTACTTC. Amino acid sequence: CASSSRRETQYF.

This chain joins TRBV7-8 and TRBJ2-7; possible D gene TRBD1, 6 bases. The V end lost 2 bases, the J end lost 2 bases, and 13 bases lay between the germline ends. CDR3 length: 15 amino acids. Germline CDR1 and CDR2: SGHVS and FQNEAQ. As DNA, the CDR3 is TGTGCCAGCAGCTTACCTGACAGGCAAGCCTACGAGCAGTACGTC. Amino acid sequence: CASSLPDRQAYEQYV.

V and J are TRBV5-1 and TRBJ2-7; D could derive from TRBD1 or TRBD2 (7 bases each). Germline loops: CDR1 SGHRS, CDR2 YFSETQ. This CDR3 comprises 15 residues. Trimming removed 4 bases at V and 3 bases at J, with 17 bases between. CDR3 protein: CASSPRSGGVYEQYV. DNA for the CDR3: TGCGCCAGCAGCCCGAGATCAGGGGGGGTCTACGAGCAGTACGTC.

V gene TRBV6-2 or TRBV6-3 combines with J gene TRBJ1-1; D is unresolved. Trimming took 0 bases from V and 0 from J, leaving 8 bases between them. Germline V gives CDR1 MNHEY, CDR2 SVGEGT. This CDR3 comprises 15 residues. In DNA form, the CDR3 reads TGTGCCAGCAGTTACTCGAGAGAAATGAACACTGAAGCTTTCTTT. Protein: CASSYSREMNTEAFF.

The CDR3 protein is CASSDRLALGANVLTF. For the CDR3, the DNA is TGTGCCAGCAGTGATCGTCTGGCGCTTGGGGCCAACGTCCTGACTTTC. The rearrangement joins TRBV2 to TRBJ2-6; no firm D call. This CDR3 spans 16 amino acids. V lost 3 bases and J lost 3, with 12 bases in between. Germline CDR1 SNHLY, CDR2 FYNNEI.

The chain recombines TRBV29-1 with TRBJ2-3; D remains ambiguous. The CDR3 extends over 12 amino acids. V was trimmed by 3 bases and J by 3 bases, leaving 7 bases between them. CDR1 is SQVTM and CDR2 is ANQGSEA in the germline V gene. The CDR3 reads CSVDYGTDTQYF. The CDR3 bases are TGCAGCGTTGATTACGGTACAGATACGCAGTATTTT.

The chain employs TRBV28 and TRBJ2-1, with 10 bases that match TRBD1. Trimming cost V 4 bases and J 7 bases; bases outside gene matches: 7. This CDR3 is built from 15 residues. Germline CDR1 MDHEN, CDR2 SYDVKM. CDR3 DNA sequence: TGTGCCAGCAGTTCAGCCGGGACAGGGGAAAATGAGCAGTTCTTC. As protein: CASSSAGTGENEQFF.

The CDR3: CASSKQGYNEQFF. The CDR3 coding sequence is TGTGCCAGCAGCAAACAAGGGTACAATGAGCAGTTCTTC. V is TRBV7-3 and J is TRBJ2-1; the D is unclear. There are 13 residues in the CDR3. CDR1 is SGHTA and CDR2 is FQGTGA in the germline V gene. V lost 5 bases, J lost 4 bases, and 9 bases lay in between.

DNA of the CDR3: TGTGCCAGCAGCCTACCCCCGGGAGCTAGCACAGATACGCAGTATTTT. Amino acid sequence: CASSLPPGASTDTQYF. This chain links TRBV11-1 with TRBJ2-3; possibly TRBD2 for D (6 bases). The germline V and J ends were trimmed by 5 bases and 0 bases, with 15 bases remaining between them. Per the germline V gene, CDR1 is SGHAT and CDR2 is FQDESV (reference sequence). The CDR3 has 16 amino acids.

The genes are TRBV7-9 and TRBJ2-3, with TRBD2 identical over 10 bases. The V segment lost 8 bases and the J segment 4 bases; nucleotides outside the gene matches: 9. Germline V lookup: CDR1 SEHNR, CDR2 FQNEAQ (reference sequence). The CDR3 contains 15 residues. The CDR3 spells CASGLRLAGADTQYF. The DNA for the CDR3 is TGTGCCAGCGGCCTAAGGCTAGCGGGGGCAGATACGCAGTATTTT.

DNA of the CDR3: TGTGCCAGCAAGAAATCGAGGGACTTCTACAATGAGCAGTTCTTC. This encodes CASKKSRDFYNEQFF. The chain recombines TRBV2 with TRBJ2-1, with D possibly being TRBD2 (6 bases). The CDR3 runs to 15 residues. V was cut by 7 bases and J by 3 bases, with 16 bases left in between. CDR1 is SNHLY, CDR2 FYNNEI, per germline.

The V call is TRBV20-1, the J call TRBJ1-2, with D unclear. CDR3 length: 10 residues. The V and J ends lost 6 bases and 7 bases respectively, with 9 bases between them. Germline V gene data show CDR1 as DFQATT and CDR2 as SNEGSKA (reference sequence). CDR3 sequence reads: CSAWRSGYTF. The CDR3 DNA is TGCAGTGCCTGGAGGAGTGGCTACACCTTC.

The rearrangement uses TRBV12-5 and TRBJ2-3, with 10 bases lining up with TRBD1. V shed 2 bases, J shed 4 bases, and the junction held 6 bases outside the gene matches. The CDR3 contains 16 residues. Germline V gene lookup returns CDR1 LGHNT and CDR2 FRNRAP. The CDR3 sequence: CASGLTDRGQADTQYF. The CDR3 DNA sequence: TGTGCTAGTGGTTTGACAGACAGGGGGCAGGCAGATACGCAGTATTTT. The entire variable domain, with the rest obtained from reference TRBV12-5 and TRBJ2-3, is as follows: DARVTQTPRHKVTEMGQEVTMRCQPILGHNTVFWYRQTMMQGLELLAYFRNRAPLDDSGMPKDRFSAEMPDATLATLKIQPSEPRDSAVYFCASGLTDRGQADTQYFGPGTRLTVL.

This clone has just one count. The rearrangement links TRBV6-6 to TRBJ1-1; unclear D gene. The CDR3 has 13 amino acids. Germline V gene sequence: CDR1 MNHNY, CDR2 SVGAGI (reference sequence). V dropped 5 bases and J dropped 1 base, with 8 bases sitting between them. The CDR3 loop reads CASSSLGNTEAFF. CDR3 sequence (DNA): TGTGCCAGCAGTAGCTTGGGGAACACTGAAGCTTTCTTT.

The chain carries TRBV15 and TRBJ2-7; tentative D call: TRBD2 (6 bases). The CDR3 length is 16 residues. Germline V gene data show CDR1 as LNHNV and CDR2 as YYDKDF (reference sequence). Trimming pared 4 bases from V and 2 bases from J, leaving 18 bases between. CDR3 region: CATSTGPDPGAYEQYF. CDR3 nucleotide sequence: TGTGCCACCAGCACCGGGCCCGATCCGGGGGCCTACGAGCAGTACTTC.

The chain employs TRBV5-6 and TRBJ2-7; 10 bases map to TRBD1. The CDR3 totals 13 residues. Germline V gene lookup returns CDR1 SGHDT and CDR2 YYEEEE. V dropped 2 bases and J dropped 6; count of bases not matched to a gene: 2. CDR3 nucleotides: TGTGCCAGCAGCTTAGACAGGGGGCTCGAGCAGTACTTC. Encoded protein: CASSLDRGLEQYF.

The gene calls are TRBV19 and TRBJ2-3; 7 bases map to TRBD1. Trimming cost V 5 bases and J 2 bases; bases outside gene matches: 4. Per germline, CDR1 LNHDA and CDR2 SQIVND (reference sequence). The length of the CDR3 is 14 residues. DNA for the CDR3: TGTGCCAGTAGTCGACAGGGAGCCACAGATACGCAGTATTTT. Translation gives CASSRQGATDTQYF.

The rearrangement joins TRBV5-1 to TRBJ2-5; TRBD1 aligns across 9 bases. CDR3 size: 16 residues. The V gene end was trimmed by 6 bases and the J gene end by 7 bases; junction bases not matched to a gene: 16. Germline values: CDR1 SGHRS, CDR2 YFSETQ. In DNA form, the CDR3 reads TGCGCCAGCACGGTCCAAGGGACAGGGATTTTGGGGACCCAGTACTTC. This translates into CASTVQGTGILGTQYF.

On this clone itself: Other DNA sequences within the sample encode an identical CDR3. This sequence joins TRBV2 and TRBJ1-4; 11 nucleotides agree with TRBD1. The junction had 4 bases not matched to a gene; V was cut back by 6 bases and J by 7 bases. Germline CDR1 reads SNHLY; CDR2 reads FYNNEI. The CDR3 covers 14 residues. The CDR3 reads CASSGQGAGEKLFF. CDR3 nucleotides: TGTGCCAGCAGCGGACAGGGGGCGGGTGAAAAACTGTTTTTT.